This T cell receptor (beta chain) was observed in a study of human T cells and chemical hapten exposure. On the study more broadly: TCR yields per sample varied, mainly owing to small pooled library volume differences.

As concerns this clonotype: Its antigen is undetermined.

Library construction involved attaching unique molecular identifiers to individual cDNA molecules, which allowed quantitative, reproducible TCR counting. In the study's own analysis: From about 20,000 to 690,000 TCRs were found per sample, with a median of 95,638. From the 5' RACE reads, TCRdb called clonotypes with MiXCR, one entry per CDR3 protein. The V and J calls and clone size are TCRdb's, not the authors'. This table holds around 100,000 distinct CDR3 sequences, approximately 20% found once. The study, taken as a whole, reports: Sensitizing with DPC caused no change in TCRs above 1 in 1000 frequency.

This CDR3 spans 13 amino acids. CDR1 KGHDR and CDR2 SFDVKD come from the germline V gene. V was pared by 4 bases and J by 4 bases, with 9 bases between. Unseparated into fractions, whole blood served as the source from which total RNA was extracted. The V gene is TRBV24-1, the J gene TRBJ1-2; D is unresolved. This clonotype was sampled from a human donor in good health. The CDR3 here is CATSEKVAYGYTF. CDR3 sequence (DNA): TGTGCCACCAGTGAAAAGGTCGCCTATGGCTACACCTTC.